These T cell receptor beta chains were read from a single sample in a study of OX40 agonist ivuxolimab in advanced cancers. Method: immunoSEQ multiplex PCR; TCRdb's copy keeps in-frame clones and lacks some. The sample holds about 22,000 clones, more than 65% seen once. The sample in question was CD4+ or CD8+ T cells sorted from blood, obtained in a trial of the OX40 agonist ivuxolimab. The source is an adult with an advanced solid tumor such as melanoma, head and neck, liver or kidney cancer. Both conserved end residues are part of each CDR3. Each record gives: D gene, J gene, V gene, clone size, CDR3 protein, CDR3 DNA. A D gene is named only where the DNA matches it firmly. A row's size may be missing; if present it is once, few, many or a size class.

NA,TRBJ1-1,TRBV30,NA,CAWSVDGVGNTEAFF,TGTGCCTGGAGTGTAGATGGGGTGGGAAACACTGAAGCTTTCTTT
NA,TRBJ1-6,TRBV9,few,CASSVDGPGDSPLHF,TGTGCCAGCAGCGTAGATGGGCCTGGGGATTCACCCCTCCACTTT
TRBD1,TRBJ1-2,TRBV5-6,NA,CASSARTGLRAGYTF,TGTGCCAGCAGCGCTCGGACAGGTCTTAGGGCGGGCTACACCTTC
TRBD1,TRBJ1-2,TRBV6-5,NA,CASSYSSRGGSGYTF,TGTGCCAGCAGTTACTCGAGCAGGGGGGGTTCTGGCTACACCTTC
NA,TRBJ2-3,TRBV11-3,medium-sized,CASSLHEGGRDTQYF,TGTGCCAGCAGCTTACATGAGGGGGGCCGCGATACGCAGTATTTT
TRBD1,TRBJ2-1,TRBV9,NA,CASSVEGAYEQFF,TGTGCCAGCAGCGTAGAGGGGGCATATGAGCAGTTCTTC
TRBD2,TRBJ2-7,TRBV19,few,CASSMTAGGPHEQYF,TGTGCCAGTAGTATGACGGCGGGGGGGCCCCACGAGCAGTACTTC
TRBD2,TRBJ2-1,TRBV6-1,NA,CASSEWASGGGNEQFF,TGTGCCAGCAGTGAATGGGCCAGCGGGGGGGGCAATGAGCAGTTCTTC
TRBD1,TRBJ2-5,TRBV12-5,once,CASGLDGDRPKETQYF,TGTGCTAGTGGTTTGGACGGGGACAGACCCAAAGAGACCCAGTACTTC
NA,TRBJ1-4,TRBV10-3,NA,CAISGTQHQGSNEKLFF,TGTGCCATCTCGGGCACTCAACACCAGGGTTCTAATGAAAAACTGTTTTTT
NA,TRBJ1-3,TRBV4-3,NA,CASSPEGGEPGSHSGNTIYF,TGCGCCAGCAGCCCCGAGGGGGGGGAGCCGGGGTCCCACTCTGGAAACACCATATATTTT
NA,TRBJ1-6,TRBV30,NA,CAWGRSDHSPLHF,TGTGCCTGGGGCCGTTCGGACCATTCACCCCTCCACTTT
NA,TRBJ2-1,TRBV6-5,NA,CASSYRDTSYNEQFF,TGTGCCAGCAGTTACCGGGACACCTCCTACAATGAGCAGTTCTTC
NA,TRBJ1-2,TRBV6-6,few,CASRRDGNYGYTF,TGTGCCAGCAGACGGGACGGCAACTATGGCTACACCTTC
NA,TRBJ2-7,TRBV4-3,few,CASSQDWSSRSSYEQYF,TGCGCCAGCAGCCAAGATTGGTCGTCAAGAAGCTCCTACGAGCAGTACTTC
TRBD1,TRBJ1-2,TRBV9,few,CASSVDSGGYGYTF,TGTGCCAGCAGCGTAGACTCAGGGGGATATGGCTACACCTTC
NA,TRBJ2-3,TRBV18,NA,CASSPAELTWGTDTQYF,TGTGCCAGCTCACCCGCCGAACTGACTTGGGGCACAGATACGCAGTATTTT
TRBD2,TRBJ2-3,TRBV2,NA,CASSPHPERGRTDTQYF,TGTGCCAGCAGTCCCCATCCAGAGCGGGGACGCACAGATACGCAGTATTTT
NA,TRBJ2-7,TRBV4-1,NA,CASSGDGSSYEQYF,TGCGCCAGCAGTGGGGACGGTAGCTCCTACGAGCAGTACTTC
NA,TRBJ1-2,TRBV6-5,NA,CASSFLRYYGYTF,TGTGCCAGCAGTTTCTTACGGTACTATGGCTACACCTTC
NA,TRBJ1-4,TRBV6-5,NA,CASSLTGLPNEKLFF,TGTGCCAGCAGTTTAACGGGACTGCCTAATGAAAAACTGTTTTTT
NA,TRBJ1-2,TRBV19,NA,CASSPLPGQERYNYGYTF,TGTGCCAGTAGTCCTTTACCGGGCCAGGAAAGGTATAACTATGGCTACACCTTC
NA,TRBJ2-7,TRBV6-4,NA,CASSGYEQYF,TGTGCCAGCAGTGGCTACGAGCAGTACTTC
TRBD2,TRBJ2-5,TRBV7-2,NA,CASSLGGSGGQGTQYF,TGTGCCAGCAGCTTAGGTGGTAGCGGGGGCCAGGGGACCCAGTACTTC
NA,TRBJ1-3,TRBV5-4,medium-sized,CASSYTPDSGNTIYF,TGTGCCAGCAGCTATACACCAGACTCTGGAAACACCATATATTTT
NA,TRBJ2-7,TRBV19,NA,CASSIRLSRGHEQYF,TGTGCCAGTAGTATTCGGCTGAGCAGGGGCCACGAGCAGTACTTC
NA,TRBJ1-2,TRBV9,NA,CASSEGFRDKSYTF,TGTGCCAGCAGCGAGGGTTTCCGGGACAAAAGCTACACCTTC
TRBD1,TRBJ2-5,TRBV7-9,NA,CASSPQGATPSDQYF,TGTGCCAGCAGCCCTCAGGGGGCAACCCCTTCGGACCAGTACTTC
NA,TRBJ1-2,TRBV9,NA,CASSVEGGGRTYGYTF,TGTGCCAGCAGCGTAGAGGGGGGAGGGCGGACATATGGCTACACCTTC
NA,TRBJ2-7,TRBV27,few,CASSTRGSSSYEQYF,TGTGCCAGCAGTACCCGGGGTTCTAGCTCCTACGAGCAGTACTTC
TRBD2,TRBJ2-2,TRBV7-8,NA,CASVPRGGRTGELFF,TGTGCCAGCGTCCCCCGGGGGGGACGCACCGGGGAGCTGTTTTTT
TRBD2,TRBJ2-1,TRBV11-2,few,CASSLSGGDNEQFF,TGTGCCAGCAGCCTCAGCGGGGGAGACAATGAGCAGTTCTTC
TRBD2,TRBJ2-1,TRBV4-3,NA,CASSQRLAGPYNEQFF,TGCGCCAGCAGCCAGAGACTAGCGGGGCCCTACAATGAGCAGTTCTTC
NA,TRBJ2-2,TRBV6-5,NA,CASSYSGSGELFF,TGTGCCAGCAGTTACTCAGGGTCCGGGGAGCTGTTTTTT
NA,TRBJ1-2,TRBV6-1,NA,CASGSGSYGYTF,TGTGCCAGCGGATCAGGGAGCTATGGCTACACCTTC